The 29 T cell receptor beta chains reported below all come from one sample, sequenced in a study of T cell repertoires in cytomegalovirus infection. TCRdb ran MiXCR on the reads and lists one entry per CDR3 protein. The sample lists fewer than 1,000,000 distinct CDR3 sequences; about 33% were seen once. Their recognized antigens are unknown. Source: cultured CD8+ T cells from PBMCs, taken from culture after CMV antigen stimulation. Every receptor here comes from a human donor in good health (CMV status not recorded). Some clones in this sample may be carry-over from other donors' samples.

CDR3 DNA sequence: TGCAGTGCTAGAGCAGACCCGACTAGCGGGGGGGCCCCCTACAATGAGCAGTTCTTC. This encodes CSARADPTSGGAPYNEQFF. V usage is TRBV20-1 and J usage is TRBJ2-1; 14 bases are a match to TRBD2. V trimming: 1 base; J trimming: 2 bases; junction bases outside the gene matches: 10. This CDR3 has 19 residues. Germline V gene sequence: CDR1 DFQATT, CDR2 SNEGSKA (reference sequence).

This clonotype has more than one count but fewer than ten. V and J are TRBV27 and TRBJ2-3; the D gene could be TRBD1 or TRBD2 (6 bases each). With 5 bases removed from V and 5 bases from J, the gap between germline ends came to 17 bases. From germline, CDR1 is MNHEY and CDR2 SMNVEV (reference sequence). The CDR3 is 15 residues long. The CDR3 region has the DNA TGTGCCAGCAGTCCACTTGGGGGGCCCTTAGATACGCAGTATTTT. Protein: CASSPLGGPLDTQYF.

This sequence joins TRBV11-2 and TRBJ2-7; D uncertain. The V and J ends lost 0 bases and 0 bases respectively, with 9 bases between them. The CDR3 is made up of 15 amino acids. CDR1 SGHAT and CDR2 FQNNGV come from the germline V gene. This CDR3 is CASSLDAPNSYEQYV. The CDR3 DNA reads as TGTGCCAGCAGCTTAGATGCCCCTAACTCCTACGAGCAGTACGTC.

J is TRBJ2-7 and V is TRBV6-2 or TRBV6-3; perhaps TRBD1 as D (5 bases). The CDR3 spans 12 residues. Between the trimmed V and J ends, which lost 4 bases and 6 bases, there was a span of 10 bases. Germline assignment: CDR1 MNHEY and CDR2 SVGEGT. CDR3 loop: CASSFQGPEQYV. The CDR3 DNA reads TGTGCCAGCAGTTTCCAGGGTCCCGAGCAGTACGTC.

This clonotype was detected ten times or more. The chain carries TRBV7-2 and TRBJ2-1, with D possibly matching TRBD1 (6 bases). The CDR3 has 15 amino acids. Germline-derived CDR1 and CDR2 are SGHTA and FQGNSA. V shed 5 bases and J shed 1 base, with 12 bases lying between them. CDR3 nucleotides: TGTGCCAGCAGCCCCCACGGGACATCCTACAATGAGCAGTTCTTC. It yields the protein CASSPHGTSYNEQFF. The full variable domain, completed using reference TRBV7-2 and TRBJ2-1, is GAGVSQSPSNKVTEKGKDVELRCDPISGHTALYWYRQSLGQGLEFLIYFQGNSAPDKSGLPSDRFSAERTGGSVSTLTIQRTQQEDSAVYLCASSPHGTSYNEQFFGPGTRLTVL.

The sample holds a few counts of this clonotype. The chain has TRBV19 and TRBJ2-7; TRBD1 matches 7 bases. V lost 3 bases and J lost 3; bases outside the gene matches: 2. The length of the CDR3 is 13 residues. The germline CDR1 and CDR2 sequences are LNHDA and SQIVND (reference sequence). CDR3 DNA: TGTGCCAGTAGTATCGGGGACAGCTACGAGCAGTACTTC. Its translation: CASSIGDSYEQYF.

Details on this clonotype: At one end the junction does not follow the germline gene, possibly because of a read error. The chain joins TRBV12-3 or TRBV12-4 to TRBJ2-3, with D uncertain. This CDR3 has 17 amino acids. The CDR3 loop is CANSFSITTHYTDTQYF. The CDR3 nucleotides are TGTGCCAACAGTTTTAGCATAACTACTCATTACACAGATACGCAGTATTTT.

V and J are TRBV10-2 and TRBJ1-6; tentative D call: TRBD1 (5 bases). The CDR3 covers 16 residues. The V end was cut by 3 bases, the J end by 8 bases, with 17 bases between. From germline, CDR1 is WSHSY and CDR2 SAAADI. CDR3 region: CASSDRGGRAHSPLHF. The CDR3 region has the DNA TGCGCCAGCAGTGACCGCGGGGGAAGGGCTCATTCACCCCTCCACTTT.

This clonotype was detected many times. This chain uses TRBV7-6 with TRBJ2-5; maybe TRBD1 (6 bases). Germline values: CDR1 SGHVS, CDR2 FNYEAQ. The germline V and J ends were trimmed by 5 bases and 7 bases, with 11 bases remaining between them. The CDR3 has 12 residues. Here the CDR3 reads CASSPGTPTQYF. The CDR3 DNA sequence: TGTGCCAGCAGCCCCGGGACACCGACCCAGTACTTC.

The chain combines TRBV6-2 or TRBV6-3 with TRBJ1-2; D perhaps matches TRBD1 (5 bases). The CDR3 has 14 residues. Germline loops: CDR1 MNHEY, CDR2 SVGEGT. Trimming took 3 bases from V and 6 from J, leaving 14 bases between them. The CDR3, as DNA: TGTGCCAGCAGTTATATCCGGCAGGGTGATGGCTACACCTTC. Its translation: CASSYIRQGDGYTF.

This clonotype showed up many times. The V and J genes are TRBV7-9 and TRBJ2-2; a weak D match, TRBD1 (5 bases). V shed 5 bases and J shed 4 bases, with 14 bases lying between them. This CDR3 contains 15 residues. The germline gives CDR1 SEHNR, CDR2 FQNEAQ (reference sequence). The DNA for the CDR3 is TGTGCCAGCAGCGTATTAGGCAGGGCCACCGGGGAGCTGTTTTTT. Residues: CASSVLGRATGELFF.

This clonotype came up a few times. The chain carries TRBV3-1 and TRBJ1-6; no reliable D call. The V gene lost 0 bases and the J gene lost 7 bases, with 19 bases spanning the gap. CDR3 size: 18 residues. Germline CDR1 LGHDT, CDR2 YNNKEL (reference sequence). CDR3 loop: CASSQEVLEWVPNSPLHF. The DNA for the CDR3 is TGTGCCAGCAGCCAAGAGGTGCTAGAGTGGGTTCCGAATTCACCCCTCCACTTT.

The rearrangement joins TRBV10-3 to TRBJ1-3; D unclear. In germline, CDR1 is ENHRY, CDR2 SYGVKD. There are 14 residues in the CDR3. Between the trimmed V and J ends, which lost 8 bases and 4 bases, there was a span of 15 bases. The CDR3 is CAICCRGSGNTIYF. The CDR3 DNA reads TGTGCCATCTGTTGCCGGGGATCAGGAAACACCATATATTTT.

In this sample, this clonotype turned up a few times. The conserved final phenylalanine or tryptophan is absent from the CDR3, which likely points to a read error. The limits of the CDR3 on the DNA are not certain, so only TCRdb's listed CDR3 is given. This rearrangement joins TRBV6-1 to TRBJ1-1; the DNA was not used to check the table's D call, TRBD1. Termini included, the CDR3 measures 10 amino acids. Germline V gene sequence: CDR1 MNHNS, CDR2 SASEGT. This CDR3 reads CASSEIETGV.

CDR3 loop: CASSEGEKVQETQYF. The CDR3 DNA is TGTGCCAGCAGTGAAGGGGAGAAGGTCCAAGAGACCCAGTACTTC. The genes are TRBV6-1 and TRBJ2-5; tentative D call: TRBD2 (5 bases). The ends were cut back, 1 base at V and 1 base at J, with 10 bases in the middle. Per germline, CDR1 MNHNS and CDR2 SASEGT. The CDR3 totals 15 residues.

V and J are TRBV20-1 and TRBJ1-1; D call uncertain. CDR3 length: 17 amino acids. Germline-derived CDR1 and CDR2 are DFQATT and SNEGSKA (reference sequence). The V end lost 6 bases, the J end lost 0 bases, and 23 bases lay between the germline ends. The CDR3 DNA reads TGCAGTGCCACCCGACGGCTGACCACTTTTATGAACACTGAAGCTTTCTTT. This translates into CSATRRLTTFMNTEAFF.

Note on this clonotype: A read error may produce the germline difference seen at one junction end. The CDR3 is CANSPGANVLTF. As DNA, the CDR3 is TGTGCCAACAGTCCCGGGGCCAACGTCCTGACTTTC. V gene TRBV28 combines with J gene TRBJ2-6; no definite D call. CDR1 and CDR2 from the germline V gene are MDHEN and SYDVKM. This CDR3 region has 12 residues.

The chain has TRBV3-1 and TRBJ2-5; maybe TRBD2 (6 bases). The germline CDR1 and CDR2 sequences are LGHDT and YNNKEL (reference sequence). Trimming removed 0 bases from V and 1 base from J, with 12 bases in between. CDR3 length: 16 residues. The CDR3 sequence is CASSQDRRGLQETQYF. The CDR3 DNA sequence: TGTGCCAGCAGCCAAGATCGGCGGGGACTCCAAGAGACCCAGTACTTC.

This clonotype has more than one count but fewer than ten. The chain recombines TRBV28 with TRBJ2-1, with 12 bases that match TRBD2. V shed 10 bases and J 2 bases; nucleotides not matched to a gene: 18. The CDR3 contains 19 residues. The germline V gene encodes CDR1 MDHEN and CDR2 SYDVKM. In DNA form, the CDR3 reads TGTGCCACCTATGAAGGTCCCGGGACTAGCGGGCATCCCTACAATGAGCAGTTCTTC. Translation gives CATYEGPGTSGHPYNEQFF.

This clonotype was seen a handful of times. This chain uses TRBV7-9 with TRBJ2-3; D not resolved. This CDR3 is built from 14 residues. Trimming left V 5 bases short and J 2 bases short, with 11 bases between. CDR1 and CDR2 (germline): SEHNR, FQNEAQ (reference sequence). CDR3 region: CASSQEGITDTQYF. The DNA of the CDR3 is TGTGCCAGCAGCCAAGAAGGCATCACAGATACGCAGTATTTT.

On this clonotype: A much larger clonotype is one base distant, so this may be a read error. Because it lacks the conserved phenylalanine or tryptophan at the end, this CDR3 is likely a read error. The V gene is TRBV7-3, the J gene TRBJ2-3; D is possibly TRBD2 (7 bases). Per germline, CDR1 SGHTA and CDR2 FQGTGA. The V end lost 4 bases, the J end lost 4 bases, and 18 bases lay between the germline ends. The CDR3 is 16 amino acids. CDR3 DNA: TGTGCCAGCAGCTCCATTCTTACGGGGGGCCCAGATACGCAGTATTCT. Its translation: CASSSILTGGPDTQYS.

The rearrangement links TRBV19 to TRBJ1-1; the D is unclear. CDR1 is LNHDA and CDR2 is SQIVND in the germline V gene (reference sequence). The CDR3 is made up of 13 amino acids. V was pared by 2 bases and J by 4 bases, with 8 bases between. CDR3 in amino acids: CASSISESTEAFF. CDR3 DNA sequence: TGTGCCAGTAGTATATCGGAGTCCACTGAAGCTTTCTTT. Full variable domain (missing parts from reference TRBV19 and TRBJ1-1): DGGITQSPKYLFRKEGQNVTLSCEQNLNHDAMYWYRQDPGQGLRLIYYSQIVNDFQKGDIAEGYSVSREKKESFPLTVTSAQKNPTAFYLCASSISESTEAFFGQGTRLTVV.

Concerning this clonotype: A junction boundary mismatches the germline segment, possibly from a read error. The chain links TRBV24-1 to TRBJ2-1, with 8 bases identical to TRBD1. The CDR3 spans 19 residues. Looked up from germline, CDR1 is KGHDR and CDR2 is SFDVKD. CDR3 DNA: TGTGCCACTAGTGATGAATCGATTCGACAGGGGAGCTCCTACAATGAGCAGTTCTTC. Translation gives CATSDESIRQGSSYNEQFF.

The rearrangement links TRBV27 to TRBJ2-2; TRBD1 agrees at 7 bases. The CDR3 runs to 16 residues. The germline V gene has CDR1 MNHEY and CDR2 SMNVEV (reference sequence). The trim removed 8 bases at V and 10 bases at J, leaving 19 bases unmatched. For the CDR3, the DNA is TGTGCCAGCGGACCATCGACAGGGAGAAATAGGCAGGAGCTGTTTTTT. Protein sequence: CASGPSTGRNRQELFF.

Only a few counts were recorded for this clonotype. This may arise from a read error, as a much more abundant clone is one base away. The chain recombines TRBV5-8 with TRBJ2-7; D remains ambiguous. The V end was cut by 0 bases, the J end by 0 bases, with 4 bases between. The CDR3 is made up of 13 amino acids. Germline CDR1 is SGHTS and CDR2 is YDEGEE. CDR3 in DNA: TGTGCCAGCAGCTTGGATGACTCCTACGAGCAGTACTTC. It codes for CASSLDDSYEQYF.

This clonotype came up a few times. J is TRBJ1-1 and V is TRBV12-3 or TRBV12-4; D is unresolved. The CDR3 sequence is 15 residues long. V gave up 3 bases and J gave up 1 base, with 12 bases separating them. Here the CDR3 DNA reads TGTGCCAGCAGTTTTTCTCTATACCGGAACACTGAAGCTTTCTTT. The encoded protein is CASSFSLYRNTEAFF.

This clonotype appeared once. The junction departs from the called germline gene at one end, perhaps through a read error. The chain joins TRBV6-8 to TRBJ2-7; TRBD1 matches 9 bases. The CDR3 runs to 15 residues. From germline, CDR1 is MNHGY and CDR2 SAAAGT. CDR3 residues: CVSSRGTGKSYEQYF. CDR3 sequence (DNA): TGTGTCAGCAGTCGAGGGACAGGGAAATCCTACGAGCAGTACTTC.

The chain couples TRBV6-2 or TRBV6-3 to TRBJ2-1, with TRBD2 matching 11 bases. V trimming: 4 bases; J trimming: 4 bases; junction bases outside the gene matches: 6. This CDR3 region has 16 residues. Germline V CDR1 and CDR2: MNHEY, SVGEGT. The CDR3 loop is CASSSVLAGDYNEQFF. The CDR3 nucleotides read TGTGCCAGCAGTTCCGTACTAGCGGGGGATTACAATGAGCAGTTCTTC.

This chain uses TRBV12-3 or TRBV12-4 with TRBJ1-2; possible D gene TRBD1, 6 bases. V lost 10 bases and J lost 7, with 16 bases in between. The CDR3 is made up of 12 amino acids. DNA of the CDR3: TGTGCCAACTTAACAGGGAATGGTGGCTACACCTTC. Translation: CANLTGNGGYTF.